This entry features one T cell receptor beta chain sequence. The sample holds a few counts of this clone. Its target antigen remains unknown. There are no base qualities to consult, and no much larger clone falls within one base. The sample originates from a study of PD-1 blockade in classical Hodgkin lymphoma (dated by TCRdb to the early 2020s). Turning to the overall study: Nivolumab dosing was 3 mg/kg intravenously every 2 weeks, continuing until either disease progression or unacceptable toxicity. The study used TCR beta sequencing and CyTOF to define a peripheral blood immune signature of response to PD-1 blockade in classical Hodgkin lymphoma.

The sample's time point label, in plain terms: cycle 2 day 1 (C2D1) of nivolumab. Relapse after autologous stem cell transplantation had occurred in all trial patients, and cohorts A, B and C were distinguished by prior brentuximab vedotin exposure. The trial cohort was composed of 55 to 65 patients with relapsed/refractory classical Hodgkin lymphoma, for whom complete response, partial response or progressive disease was recorded as best overall response. Trial patients were treated with single-agent nivolumab in the multi-cohort phase II CheckMate 205 trial. An independent review committee assessed best overall response by applying the 2007 International Working Group response criteria. Trial PBMCs were collected immediately before nivolumab initiation (C1D1) and during therapy at cycle 2 day 1 and cycle 4 day 1. Peripheral blood was collected in 8 mL Vacutainer Cell Preparation Tubes, from which PBMCs were isolated by centrifugation and then cryopreserved.

Overall study results and their limits: Lower diversity was seen in patients whose nivolumab began less than 1 year after ASCT, and these patients were left out of later analyses so that immune reconstitution would not confound the results. Baseline diversity similar to that of newly diagnosed patients was observed in trial patients achieving complete response, whereas significantly lower diversity was observed in partial responders and progressors. A significant rise by C4D1 was seen in CD4+ but not CD8+ TCR diversity (p=0.0027 vs p=0.16), with the rise being most apparent in complete responders (p=0.02). Baseline TCR diversity was reported as lower in newly diagnosed patients than in healthy donors, and lower still in relapsed/refractory patients. Only a single clinical trial cohort was studied, and what caused the repertoire differences, possibly disease activity or prior therapy, remained undefined.

The trim is 6 bases for V and 2 bases for J, with a gap of 20 bases between the germline ends. Taken from cysteine to phenylalanine, the CDR3 has 16 residues. Of all the DNA, just the CDR3 is kept, 48 bases in frame from base 1. Reading the germline V gene gives CDR1 MDHEN and CDR2 SYDVKM. Genomic DNA was extracted with the Qiagen DNeasy kit from unsorted PBMCs and from negatively selected CD4+ and CD8+ fractions. TCR beta CDR3 regions were subjected to amplification by immunoSEQ multiplex PCR with primers that anneal to V and J segments. A synthetic immune receptor repertoire was used to minimize amplification bias, and any residual bias was removed computationally once sequencing was done. In the paper's pipeline: Repertoire diversity was quantified as the Shannon entropy index using custom Python scripts. Unsorted, CD4+ and CD8+ repertoires were examined separately, except in combined analyses, for which CD4+ and CD8+ sequences were merged in silico. A clone was considered expanded if an increase in frequency of at least 2-fold after treatment relative to C1D1 was found, and a pseudocount of 0.5 was applied to clones undetected at baseline. Singleton clones were defined as clones with 0 or 1 copy at C1D1, and non-singleton clones were defined as clones with 2 or more copies. By matching protein sequences in sorted samples from the same patient, clones expanded in unsorted samples were annotated as CD4+, CD8+ or unknown. Wilcoxon tests were applied to paired samples to test diversity changes from C1D1 to C4D1. This immuneACCESS table, as held by TCRdb, lists in-frame sequences with V and J called but not all clones. Of the missing ones, under half trace to an unresolved V gene in checked studies; the others have no known cause. V, J and clone size are taken as reported in that table, and D and trimming were inferred from the DNA itself. For this sample there are tens of thousands of clones; around nine tenths appear just once. Jointly, the top ten make up over 5% of the sample.

The specimen was peripheral blood mononuclear cells (PBMCs), collected before the second cycle of nivolumab. The source of this sequence is a human donor with classical Hodgkin lymphoma. The chain couples TRBV28 to TRBJ2-7; a weak D assignment points to TRBD1 (7 bases agree). The sequenced DNA is TGTGCCAGCAGGACGGCGGGACAGAGAGGGGCCTACGAGCAGTACTTC. It translates as CASRTAGQRGAYEQYF.